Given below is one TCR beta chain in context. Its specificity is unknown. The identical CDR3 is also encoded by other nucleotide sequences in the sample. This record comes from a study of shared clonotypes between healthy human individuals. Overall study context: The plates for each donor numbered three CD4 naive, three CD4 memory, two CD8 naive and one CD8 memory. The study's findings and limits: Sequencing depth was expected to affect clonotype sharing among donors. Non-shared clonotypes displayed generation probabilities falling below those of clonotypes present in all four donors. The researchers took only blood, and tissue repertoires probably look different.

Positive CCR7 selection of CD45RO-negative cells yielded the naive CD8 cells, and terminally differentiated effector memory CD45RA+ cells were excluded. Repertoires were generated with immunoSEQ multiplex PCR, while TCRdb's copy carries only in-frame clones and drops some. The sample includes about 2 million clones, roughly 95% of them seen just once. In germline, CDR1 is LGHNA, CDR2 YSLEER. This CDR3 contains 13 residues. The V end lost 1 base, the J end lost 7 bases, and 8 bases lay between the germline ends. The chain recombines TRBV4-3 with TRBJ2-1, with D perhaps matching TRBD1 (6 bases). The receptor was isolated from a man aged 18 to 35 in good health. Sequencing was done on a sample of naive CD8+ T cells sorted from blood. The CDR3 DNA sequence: TGCGCCAGCAGCCAAGGGCAGGGGAATGAGCAGTTCTTC. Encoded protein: CASSQGQGNEQFF.